This TCR beta chain was identified in a study of blood T cells in healthy people across ages. In this sample, this clonotype turned up many times. The target antigen is unknown. In germline, CDR1 is SGHTA, CDR2 FQGNSA. The CDR3 runs to 15 residues. Trimming removed 4 bases from V and 0 bases from J, with 12 bases in between. Study-wide results and caveats: Unknown donor CMV status possibly confounded expanded clonotype changes.

It was with a sample-barcoded 5' primer and a J-beta primer mix that a second PCR of about 6 to 12 cycles was run. TCRdb used MiXCR to reprocess the 5' RACE reads, holding one entry per CDR3 protein. Altogether more than 800,000 distinct CDR3 sequences are present, less than 35% being singletons, with the ten largest covering roughly 17%. This receptor was obtained from a woman aged 80 or over in good health. J is TRBJ1-2 and V is TRBV7-2; D unresolved. The specimen sequenced was blood. This CDR3 is CASSYPGRPNYGYTF. CDR3 DNA sequence: TGTGCCAGCAGCTATCCAGGCCGGCCTAACTATGGCTACACCTTC.